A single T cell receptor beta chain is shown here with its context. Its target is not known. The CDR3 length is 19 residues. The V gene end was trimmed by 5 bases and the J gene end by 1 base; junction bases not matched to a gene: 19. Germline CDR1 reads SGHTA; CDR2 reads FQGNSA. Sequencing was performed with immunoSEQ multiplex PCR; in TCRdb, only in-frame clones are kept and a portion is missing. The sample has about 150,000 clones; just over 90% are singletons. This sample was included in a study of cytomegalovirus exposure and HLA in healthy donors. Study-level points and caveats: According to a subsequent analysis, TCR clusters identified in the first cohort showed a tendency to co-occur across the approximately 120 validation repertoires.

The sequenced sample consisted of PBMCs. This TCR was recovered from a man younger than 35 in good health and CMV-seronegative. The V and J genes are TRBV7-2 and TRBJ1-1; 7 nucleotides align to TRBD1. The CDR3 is CASSRPTGTVLSGNTEAFF. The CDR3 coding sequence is TGTGCCAGCAGCCGGCCAACCGGGACAGTTTTATCTGGGAACACTGAAGCTTTCTTT.